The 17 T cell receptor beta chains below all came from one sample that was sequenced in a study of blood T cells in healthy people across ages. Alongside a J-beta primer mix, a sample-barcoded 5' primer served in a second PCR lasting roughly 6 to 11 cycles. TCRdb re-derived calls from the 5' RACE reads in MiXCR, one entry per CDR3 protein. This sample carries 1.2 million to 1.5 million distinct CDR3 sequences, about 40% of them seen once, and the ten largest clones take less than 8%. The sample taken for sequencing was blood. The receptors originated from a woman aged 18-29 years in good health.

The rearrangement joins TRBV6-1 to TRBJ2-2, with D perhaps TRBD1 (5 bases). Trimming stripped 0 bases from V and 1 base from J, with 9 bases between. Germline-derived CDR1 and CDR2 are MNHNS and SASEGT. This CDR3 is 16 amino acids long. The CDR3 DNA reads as TGTGCCAGCAGTGAAGCGCTTCAGGGGAACACCGGGGAGCTGTTTTTT. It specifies CASSEALQGNTGELFF.

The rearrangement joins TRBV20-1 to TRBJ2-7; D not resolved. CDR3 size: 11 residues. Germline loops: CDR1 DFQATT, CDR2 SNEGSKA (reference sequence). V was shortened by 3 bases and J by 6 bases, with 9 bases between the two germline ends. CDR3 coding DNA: TGCAGTGCTAGTTCTGGGCCCGAGCAGTACTTC. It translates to CSASSGPEQYF.

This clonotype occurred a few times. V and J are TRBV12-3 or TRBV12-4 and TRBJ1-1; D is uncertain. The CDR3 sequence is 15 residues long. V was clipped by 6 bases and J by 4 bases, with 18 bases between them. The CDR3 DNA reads TGTGCCAGCAGCCCCGGTGGGGTCTGGAGCACTGAAGCTTTCTTT. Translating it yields CASSPGGVWSTEAFF.

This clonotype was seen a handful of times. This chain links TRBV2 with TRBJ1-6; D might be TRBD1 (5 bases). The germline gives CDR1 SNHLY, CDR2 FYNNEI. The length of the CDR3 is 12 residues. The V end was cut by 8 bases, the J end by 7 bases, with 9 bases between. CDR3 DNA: TGTGCCAGCGCCAGGGACAATTCACCCCTCCACTTT. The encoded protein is CASARDNSPLHF.

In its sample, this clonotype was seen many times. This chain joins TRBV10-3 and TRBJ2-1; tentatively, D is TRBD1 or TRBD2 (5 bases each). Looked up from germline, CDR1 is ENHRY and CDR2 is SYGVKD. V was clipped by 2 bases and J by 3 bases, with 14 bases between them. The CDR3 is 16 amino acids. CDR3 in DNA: TGTGCCATCAGTGAGCAGGAGGCAGGGTTCTACAATGAGCAGTTCTTC. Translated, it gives CAISEQEAGFYNEQFF.

Here the CDR3 DNA reads TGCAGTGCTAGGGACTCGGGACAGGGTAACTATGGCTACACCTTC. Translating gives CSARDSGQGNYGYTF. V and J are TRBV20-1 and TRBJ1-2; 9 nucleotides agree with TRBD1. CDR1 DFQATT and CDR2 SNEGSKA come from the germline V gene (reference sequence). Trimming cost V 3 bases and J 1 base; bases outside gene matches: 6. This CDR3 region has 15 residues.

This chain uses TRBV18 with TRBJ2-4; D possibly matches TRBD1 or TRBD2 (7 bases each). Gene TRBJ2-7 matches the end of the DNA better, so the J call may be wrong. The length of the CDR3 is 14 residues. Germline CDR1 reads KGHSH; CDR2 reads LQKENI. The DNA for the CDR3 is TGTGCCAGCTCGGGGGACAGCGGGACCGACGAGCAGTACTTC. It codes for CASSGDSGTDEQYF.

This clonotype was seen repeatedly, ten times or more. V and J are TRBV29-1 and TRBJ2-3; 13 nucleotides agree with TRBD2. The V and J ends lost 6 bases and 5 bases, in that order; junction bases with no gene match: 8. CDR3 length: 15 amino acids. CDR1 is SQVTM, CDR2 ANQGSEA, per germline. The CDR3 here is CSVQRLAGGGDTQYF. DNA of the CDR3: TGCAGCGTCCAGAGACTAGCGGGAGGCGGAGATACGCAGTATTTT.

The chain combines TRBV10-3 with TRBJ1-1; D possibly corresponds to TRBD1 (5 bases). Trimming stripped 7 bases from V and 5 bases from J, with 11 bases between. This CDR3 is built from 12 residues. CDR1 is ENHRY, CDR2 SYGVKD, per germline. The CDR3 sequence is CAITGTGTEAFF. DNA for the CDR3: TGTGCCATCACGGGGACGGGGACTGAAGCTTTCTTT.

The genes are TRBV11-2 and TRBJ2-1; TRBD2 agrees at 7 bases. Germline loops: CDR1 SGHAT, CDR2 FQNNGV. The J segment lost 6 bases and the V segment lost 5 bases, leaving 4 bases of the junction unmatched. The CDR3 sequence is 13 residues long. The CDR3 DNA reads TGTGCCAGCAGCCGACTAGCAACCAATGAGCAGTTCTTC. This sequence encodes CASSRLATNEQFF. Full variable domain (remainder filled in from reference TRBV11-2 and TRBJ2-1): EAGVAQSPRYKIIEKRQSVAFWCNPISGHATLYWYQQILGQGPKLLIQFQNNGVVDDSQLPKDRFSAERLKGVDSTLKIQPAKLEDSAVYLCASSRLATNEQFFGPGTRLTVL.

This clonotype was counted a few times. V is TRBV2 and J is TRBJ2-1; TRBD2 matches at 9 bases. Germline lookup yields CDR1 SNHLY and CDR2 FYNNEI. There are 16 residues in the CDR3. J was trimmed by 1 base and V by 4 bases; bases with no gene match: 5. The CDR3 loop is CASSGDSGSSYNEQFF. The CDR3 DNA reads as TGTGCCAGCAGTGGCGATAGCGGGAGTTCCTACAATGAGCAGTTCTTC.

The CDR3 sequence: CASSLRGTGVYNEQYF. CDR3 nucleotide sequence: TGTGCCAGCAGCTTGAGAGGGACAGGGGTGTACAATGAGCAGTACTTC. The rearrangement joins TRBV5-6 to TRBJ2-5; TRBD1 matches 10 bases. Germline V gene lookup returns CDR1 SGHDT and CDR2 YYEEEE. The ends lost 1 base at V and 11 bases at J; junction bases unmatched: 14. This CDR3 has 16 amino acids. Using reference TRBV5-6 and TRBJ2-5 for the parts outside the CDR3, the full variable domain is DAGVTQSPTHLIKTRGQQVTLRCSPKSGHDTVSWYQQALGQGPQFIFQYYEEEERQRGNFPDRFSGHQFPNYSSELNVNALLLGDSALYLCASSLRGTGVYNEQYFGPGTRLLVL.

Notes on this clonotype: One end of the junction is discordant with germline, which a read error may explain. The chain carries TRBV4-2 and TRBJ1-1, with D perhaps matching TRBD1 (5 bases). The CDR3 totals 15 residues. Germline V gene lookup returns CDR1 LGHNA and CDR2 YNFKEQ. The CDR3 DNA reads TGTGCCAGCAGCCAAGATTCGGGGGGTGACACTGAAGTTTTCTTT. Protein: CASSQDSGGDTEVFF.

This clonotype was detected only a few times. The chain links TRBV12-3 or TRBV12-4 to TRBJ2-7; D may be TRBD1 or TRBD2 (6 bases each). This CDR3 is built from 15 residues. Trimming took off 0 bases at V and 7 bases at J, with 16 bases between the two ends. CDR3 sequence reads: CASSLAGGIYNEQYF. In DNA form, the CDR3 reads TGTGCCAGCAGTTTAGCGGGGGGCATATACAATGAGCAGTACTTC.

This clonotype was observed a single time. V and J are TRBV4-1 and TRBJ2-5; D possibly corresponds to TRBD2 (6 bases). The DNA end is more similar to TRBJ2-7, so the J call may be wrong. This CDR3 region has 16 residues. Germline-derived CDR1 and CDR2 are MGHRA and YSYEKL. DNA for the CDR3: TGCGCCAGCAGCCAGGCGGAACCGAGACTAGTCCACGAGCAGTACTTC. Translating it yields CASSQAEPRLVHEQYF.

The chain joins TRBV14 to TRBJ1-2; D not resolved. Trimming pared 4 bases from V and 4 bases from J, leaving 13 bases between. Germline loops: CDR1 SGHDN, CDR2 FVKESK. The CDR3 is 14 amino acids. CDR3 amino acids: CASSPIRWGYGYTF. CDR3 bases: TGTGCCAGCAGCCCTATAAGGTGGGGCTATGGCTACACCTTC.

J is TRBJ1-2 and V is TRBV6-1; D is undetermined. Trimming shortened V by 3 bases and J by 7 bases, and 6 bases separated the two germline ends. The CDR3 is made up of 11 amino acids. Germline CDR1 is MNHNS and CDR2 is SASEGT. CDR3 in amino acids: CASSEVAGYTF. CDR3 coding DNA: TGTGCCAGCAGTGAGGTGGCTGGCTACACCTTC.